The clone carrying this T cell receptor beta chain was counted ten times or more. Its antigen is as yet unknown. Sequencing ends 3 residues short of the CDR3 end; the germline J gene provides the rest. The CDR3 is 22 residues long. Per germline, CDR1 ENHRY and CDR2 SYGVKD. V lost 4 bases, J lost 0 bases, and 31 bases lay in between. The repertoire was sequenced with immunoSEQ multiplex PCR; TCRdb's copy has only in-frame clones and lacks some. The repertoire yields 50,000 to 65,000 clones, none seen only once; the top ten contain roughly 1.6%. The entry originates in a study of T cell clonality in common variable immunodeficiency. Findings and caveats of the study: Patient heterogeneity in the CVID cohort limited correlations between repertoire features and clinical complications. CVID subjects shared fewer TCRbeta clones than healthy controls did. Compared with healthy controls, CVID subjects showed increased TCRbeta clonality, mostly in about a third.

This chain joins TRBV10-3 and TRBJ2-4, with D perhaps matching TRBD1 or TRBD2 (5 bases each). The receptor comes from a person between 18 and 75 years old in good health. The material sequenced was peripheral blood mononuclear cells. CDR3 in amino acids: CAISGWGRAGIKKNLAKNIQYF. Incomplete CDR3 DNA: TGTGCCATCAGTGGATGGGGCAGAGCCGGGATAAAAAAGAACCTAGCCAAAAACATT.